This TCR beta chain was obtained from a study of response to subunit inactivated influenza vaccine (dated by TCRdb to the late 2010s). Background for the entire study: Deep quantitative profiling of the T cell receptor repertoire was used in the study to follow responses to a trivalent subunit inactivated influenza vaccine. Overall study outcomes, separate from this receptor: It was suggested by the authors that each seasonal influenza vaccination may recruit only a limited number of new T cells.

This clonotype turned up a few times. The clone's antigen remains unknown. Base qualities are not provided; no much larger clone lies one nucleotide away. Including the terminal cysteine and phenylalanine, the CDR3 comprises 14 residues. Here the CDR3 DNA is all that survives: 42 bases in frame from base 1. V gives up 5 bases and J gives up 7 bases, and the segment between their germline ends measures 17 bases. In the germline V gene (reference sequence), CDR1 corresponds to SEHNR and CDR2 to FQNEAQ. Receptor amplification or capture employed RT-PCR. Sequencing took place on an Illumina HiSeq 2500. Using fastp trimming at Q25 and MiXCR clonotype assembly, TCRdb reanalyzed the public sequencing data and kept in-frame beta chains. Entries that share a CDR3 protein sequence are merged under the most common genes and DNA. In all, the sample holds 280,000 or so distinct CDR3 sequences, and around a fifth of those were seen once. The ten largest make up around 9.6% of the sample.

Here the sequenced sample was PBMCs from blood, taken less than 22 months after vaccination. The source is a man between 50 and 70 years old who received an inactivated influenza vaccine. Donor details come from another sample of the same person, matched by shared clones. The chain links TRBV7-9 with TRBJ1-1; no confident D gene assignment can be made. The CDR3 protein: CASSQSPGSGEAFF. The nucleotides are TGTGCCAGCAGCCAGTCGCCCGGGTCGGGTGAAGCTTTCTTT.